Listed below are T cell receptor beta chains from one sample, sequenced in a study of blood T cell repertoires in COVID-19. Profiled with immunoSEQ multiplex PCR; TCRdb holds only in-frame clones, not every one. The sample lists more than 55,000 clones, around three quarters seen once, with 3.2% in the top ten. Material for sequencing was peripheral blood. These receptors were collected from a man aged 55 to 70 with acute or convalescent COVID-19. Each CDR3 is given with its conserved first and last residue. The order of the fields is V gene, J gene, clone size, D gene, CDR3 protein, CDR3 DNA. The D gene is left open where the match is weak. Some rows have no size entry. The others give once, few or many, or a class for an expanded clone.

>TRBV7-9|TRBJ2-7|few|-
CASSTGTTTGEQYF
TGTGCCAGCAGCACCGGGACGACAACGGGGGAACAGTACTTC
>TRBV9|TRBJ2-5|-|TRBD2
CASSTGTSQETQYF
TGTGCCAGCAGCACGGGGACTAGTCAGGAGACCCAGTACTTC
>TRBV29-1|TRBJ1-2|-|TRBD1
CSVHDRVIYGYTF
TGCAGCGTTCATGACAGGGTAATCTATGGCTACACCTTC
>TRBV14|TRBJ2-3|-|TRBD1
CASSPRDRWDLLYF
TGTGCCAGCAGCCCCCGGGACAGGTGGGATTTGTTATATTTT
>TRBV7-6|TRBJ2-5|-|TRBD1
CASSLKQGAFEETQYF
TGTGCCAGCAGCTTGAAACAGGGGGCTTTTGAGGAGACCCAGTACTTC
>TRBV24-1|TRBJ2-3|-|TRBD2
CATSDSGTSGPTDTQYF
TGTGCCACCAGTGATTCCGGGACTAGCGGACCCACAGATACGCAGTATTTT
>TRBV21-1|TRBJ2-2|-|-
CASSKAPDTGELFF
TGTGCCAGCAGCAAAGCACCAGATACCGGGGAGCTGTTTTTT
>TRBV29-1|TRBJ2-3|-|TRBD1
CSVVQGADTQYF
TGCAGCGTTGTACAGGGGGCGGATACGCAGTATTTT
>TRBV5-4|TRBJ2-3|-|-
CASSPTGHTDTQYF
TGTGCCAGCAGCCCGACAGGACACACAGATACGCAGTATTTT
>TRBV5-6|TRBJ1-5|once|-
CASMTTRERTSNQPQHF
TGTGCCAGCATGACGACCCGCGAACGGACTTCCAATCAGCCCCAGCATTTT
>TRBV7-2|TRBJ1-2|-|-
CASSLAVTLTGYTF
TGTGCCAGCAGCTTAGCCGTCACCTTGACAGGCTACACCTTC
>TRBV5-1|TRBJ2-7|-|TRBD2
CASSLGRGGTDEQYF
TGCGCCAGCAGCTTGGGGCGGGGGGGAACCGACGAGCAGTACTTC
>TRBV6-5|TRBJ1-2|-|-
CASSYSQGGRYGYTF
TGTGCCAGCAGTTACTCGCAGGGAGGGAGGTATGGCTACACCTTC
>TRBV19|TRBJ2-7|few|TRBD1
CASSITGQGNYEQYF
TGTGCCAGTAGTATAACGGGACAGGGGAACTACGAGCAGTACTTC
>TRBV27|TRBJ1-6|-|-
CASSLRPPSSYNSPLHF
TGTGCCAGCAGTTTACGTCCCCCTAGCTCCTATAATTCACCCCTCCACTTT
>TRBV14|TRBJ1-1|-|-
CASSPYRGNTEAFF
TGTGCCAGCAGCCCTTACCGAGGGAACACTGAAGCTTTCTTT
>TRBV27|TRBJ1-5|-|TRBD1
CASSPDREDQPQHF
TGTGCCAGCAGTCCCGACAGGGAAGACCAGCCCCAGCATTTT
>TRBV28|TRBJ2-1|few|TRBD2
CASYSGGSLSEQFF
TGTGCCAGCTACAGCGGGGGGAGTTTAAGTGAGCAGTTCTTC
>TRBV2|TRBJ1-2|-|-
CASNKGEFYGYTF
TGTGCCAGCAATAAGGGGGAGTTCTATGGCTACACCTTC
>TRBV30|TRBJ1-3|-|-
CACSGGTPSGNTIYF
TGTGCCTGCTCTGGGGGGACTCCCTCTGGAAACACCATATATTTT
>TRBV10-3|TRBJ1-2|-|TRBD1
CAIRIGQGSNYGYTF
TGTGCCATCCGGATAGGACAGGGCTCTAACTATGGCTACACCTTC
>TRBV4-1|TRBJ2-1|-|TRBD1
CASSPWTGKDNEQFF
TGCGCCAGCAGCCCATGGACAGGGAAAGACAATGAGCAGTTCTTC
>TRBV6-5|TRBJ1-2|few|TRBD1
CATNSGTGVYGYTF
TGTGCCACCAACTCCGGGACAGGGGTCTATGGCTACACCTTC
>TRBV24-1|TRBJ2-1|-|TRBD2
CATSETSRQFF
TGTGCCACCAGTGAGACTAGCCGCCAGTTCTTC
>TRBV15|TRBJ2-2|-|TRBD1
CATSHTGDGELFF
TGTGCCACCAGCCACACAGGGGACGGGGAGCTGTTTTTT
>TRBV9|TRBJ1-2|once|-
CASSPDSSTSGYTF
TGTGCCAGCAGCCCCGACAGTAGTACATCAGGCTACACCTTC
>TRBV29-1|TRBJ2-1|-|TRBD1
CSAGTGYDEQFF
TGCAGCGCTGGGACAGGGTACGATGAGCAGTTCTTC
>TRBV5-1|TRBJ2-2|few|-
CASSSNLNTGELFF
TGCGCCAGCAGCTCTAACTTGAACACCGGGGAGCTGTTTTTT
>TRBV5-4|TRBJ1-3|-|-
CASSPGQKRSGNTIYF
TGTGCCAGCAGCCCTGGACAGAAACGCTCTGGAAACACCATATATTTT
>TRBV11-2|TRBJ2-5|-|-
CASSLGALQETQYF
TGTGCCAGCAGCTTAGGGGCACTCCAAGAGACCCAGTACTTC
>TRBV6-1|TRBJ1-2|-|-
CASSEFSDYGYTF
TGTGCCAGCAGTGAATTCTCAGACTATGGCTACACCTTC
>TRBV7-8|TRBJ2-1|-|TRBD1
CASSPGQDTNEQFF
TGTGCCAGCAGCCCAGGACAGGACACCAATGAGCAGTTCTTC
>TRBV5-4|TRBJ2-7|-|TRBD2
CASSPTSGGGYEQYF
TGTGCCAGCAGCCCGACTAGCGGGGGGGGCTACGAGCAGTACTTC
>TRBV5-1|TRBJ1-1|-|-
CASSLTGTNTEAFF
TGCGCCAGCAGCTTGACAGGGACGAACACTGAAGCTTTCTTT
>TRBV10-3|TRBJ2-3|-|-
CAISEWRQITTDTQYF
TGTGCCATCAGTGAGTGGAGACAGATAACGACAGATACGCAGTATTTT
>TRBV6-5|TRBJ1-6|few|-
CASSYNLGPQNSPLHF
TGTGCCAGCAGTTACAATTTGGGTCCACAGAATTCACCCCTCCACTTT
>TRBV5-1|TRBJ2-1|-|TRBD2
CASSLVESGGANEQFF
TGCGCCAGCAGCTTGGTTGAGAGCGGGGGGGCCAATGAGCAGTTCTTC
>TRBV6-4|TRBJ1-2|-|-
CASSDTAGYTF
TGTGCCAGCAGTGACACAGCTGGCTACACCTTC
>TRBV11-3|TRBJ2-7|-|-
CASSPGHTSYEQYF
TGTGCCAGCAGCCCGGGACATACATCCTACGAGCAGTACTTC
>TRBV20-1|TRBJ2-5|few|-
CTVEQGETQYF
TGCACCGTTGAACAGGGAGAGACCCAGTACTTC
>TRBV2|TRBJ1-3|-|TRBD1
CASSEQGEGNTIYF
TGTGCCAGCAGTGAACAGGGGGAGGGAAACACCATATATTTT
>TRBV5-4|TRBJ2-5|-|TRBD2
CASSLAAGGSETQYF
TGTGCCAGCAGCTTGGCAGCGGGGGGGTCGGAGACCCAGTACTTC
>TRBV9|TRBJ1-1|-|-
CASSVAESRNTEAFF
TGTGCCAGCAGCGTAGCCGAGTCGAGGAACACTGAAGCTTTCTTT
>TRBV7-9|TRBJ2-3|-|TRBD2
CASSLVAGGTDTQYF
TGTGCCAGCAGCTTAGTAGCGGGGGGGACAGATACGCAGTATTTT
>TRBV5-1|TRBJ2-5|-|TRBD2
CASSLAGTSAETQYF
TGCGCCAGCAGCTTGGCCGGGACTAGCGCAGAGACCCAGTACTTC
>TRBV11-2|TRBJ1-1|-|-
CASSLVYTEAFF
TGTGCCAGCAGCTTAGTCTACACTGAAGCTTTCTTT
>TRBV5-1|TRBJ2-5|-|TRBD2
CASSRTSGGAGETQYF
TGCGCCAGCAGCCGAACTAGCGGGGGGGCAGGAGAGACCCAGTACTTC
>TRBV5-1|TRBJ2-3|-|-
CASSLTGISTDTQYF
TGCGCCAGCAGCTTGACAGGGATTAGCACAGATACGCAGTATTTT
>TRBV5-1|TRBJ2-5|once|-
CASSFGTIQETQYF
TGCGCCAGCAGCTTCGGGACAATACAAGAGACCCAGTACTTC
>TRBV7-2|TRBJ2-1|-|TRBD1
CASGYKGAGEQFF
TGTGCCAGCGGATACAAGGGGGCTGGGGAGCAGTTCTTC
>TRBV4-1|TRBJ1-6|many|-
CASSQGTGRPPLHF
TGCGCCAGCAGCCAAGGCACAGGGCGGCCACCCCTCCACTTT
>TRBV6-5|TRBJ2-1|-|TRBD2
CASKRLAGDNEQFF
TGTGCCAGCAAAAGGCTAGCGGGGGACAATGAGCAGTTCTTC
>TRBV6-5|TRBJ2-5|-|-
CASNGPGETQYF
TGTGCCAGCAATGGGCCGGGGGAGACCCAGTACTTC
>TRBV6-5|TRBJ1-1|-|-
CASSPGGWTEAFF
TGTGCCAGCAGCCCCGGGGGGTGGACTGAAGCTTTCTTT